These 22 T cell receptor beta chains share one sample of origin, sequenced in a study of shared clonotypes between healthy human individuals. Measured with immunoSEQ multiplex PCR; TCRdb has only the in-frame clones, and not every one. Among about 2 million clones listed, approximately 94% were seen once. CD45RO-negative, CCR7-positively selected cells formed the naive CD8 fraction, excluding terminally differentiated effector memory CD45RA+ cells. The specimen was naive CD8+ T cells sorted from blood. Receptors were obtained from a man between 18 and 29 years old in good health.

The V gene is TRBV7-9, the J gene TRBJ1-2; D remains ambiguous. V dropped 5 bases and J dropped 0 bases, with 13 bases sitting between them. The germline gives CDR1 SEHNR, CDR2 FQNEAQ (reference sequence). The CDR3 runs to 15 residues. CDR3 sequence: CASSAPGTANYGYTF. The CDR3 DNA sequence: TGTGCCAGCAGCGCTCCCGGCACAGCTAACTATGGCTACACCTTC.

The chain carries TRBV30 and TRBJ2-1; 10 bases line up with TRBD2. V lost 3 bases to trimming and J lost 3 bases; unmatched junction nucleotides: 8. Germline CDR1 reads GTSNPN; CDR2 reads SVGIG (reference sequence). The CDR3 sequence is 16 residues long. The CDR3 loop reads CAWSITSGEYYNEQFF. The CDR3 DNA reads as TGTGCCTGGAGCATTACTAGCGGGGAATACTACAATGAGCAGTTCTTC.

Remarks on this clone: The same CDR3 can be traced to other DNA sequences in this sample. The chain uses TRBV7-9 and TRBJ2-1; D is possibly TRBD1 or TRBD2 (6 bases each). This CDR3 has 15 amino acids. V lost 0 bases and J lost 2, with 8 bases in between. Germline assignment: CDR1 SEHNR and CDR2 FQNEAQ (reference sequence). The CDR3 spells CASSLAGGPYNEQFF. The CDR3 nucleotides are TGTGCCAGCAGCTTAGCGGGGGGCCCCTACAATGAGCAGTTCTTC.

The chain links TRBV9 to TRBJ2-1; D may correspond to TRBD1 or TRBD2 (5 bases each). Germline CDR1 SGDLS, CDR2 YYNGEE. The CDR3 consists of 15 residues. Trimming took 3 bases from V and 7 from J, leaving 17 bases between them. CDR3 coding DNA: TGTGCCAGCAGCGAAGTGGTGGGGGTCCGTAATGAGCAGTTCTTC. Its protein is CASSEVVGVRNEQFF.

The CDR3 bases are TGTGCCAGCAGCTTCGCAGGGACGACAGATACGCAGTATTTT. As protein: CASSFAGTTDTQYF. The chain uses TRBV5-6 and TRBJ2-3, with D perhaps given as TRBD1 or TRBD2 (5 bases each). The germline V and J ends were trimmed by 2 bases and 3 bases, with 10 bases remaining between them. In germline, CDR1 is SGHDT, CDR2 YYEEEE. The CDR3 runs 14 residues.

CDR3 loop: CASSLLPPRLAGGLVELFF. CDR3 DNA sequence: TGCGCCAGCAGCTTATTGCCCCCTCGACTAGCGGGGGGGCTAGTGGAGCTGTTTTTT. This chain connects TRBV5-1 to TRBJ2-2; 14 bases map to TRBD2. The CDR3 runs 19 residues. V gave up 2 bases and J gave up 10 bases; unmatched junction bases: 16. The germline V gene encodes CDR1 SGHRS and CDR2 YFSETQ.

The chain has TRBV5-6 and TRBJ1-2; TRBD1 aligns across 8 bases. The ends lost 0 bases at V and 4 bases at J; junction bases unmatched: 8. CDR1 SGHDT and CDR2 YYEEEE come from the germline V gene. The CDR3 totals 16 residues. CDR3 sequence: CASSLATGGGFYGYTF. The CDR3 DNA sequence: TGTGCCAGCAGCTTGGCCACAGGGGGAGGGTTCTATGGCTACACCTTC.

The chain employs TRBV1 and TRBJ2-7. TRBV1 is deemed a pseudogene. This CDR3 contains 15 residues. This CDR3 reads CTSSQRPITHYEQYF. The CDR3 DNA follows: TGCACCAGCAGCCAAAGACCCATAACCCACTACGAGCAGTACTTC.

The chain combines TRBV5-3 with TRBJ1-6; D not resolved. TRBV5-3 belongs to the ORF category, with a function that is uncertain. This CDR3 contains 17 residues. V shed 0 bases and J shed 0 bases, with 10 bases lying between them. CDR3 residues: CARSLAIPNSYNSPLHF. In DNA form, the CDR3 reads TGTGCCAGAAGCTTGGCGATACCAAACTCCTATAATTCACCCCTCCACTTT.

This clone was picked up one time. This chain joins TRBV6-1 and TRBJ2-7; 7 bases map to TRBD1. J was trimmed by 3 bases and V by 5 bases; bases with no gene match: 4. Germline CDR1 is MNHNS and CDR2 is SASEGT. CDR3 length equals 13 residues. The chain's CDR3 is CASSKTGYYEQYF. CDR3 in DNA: TGTGCCAGCAGTAAGACAGGGTACTACGAGCAGTACTTC.

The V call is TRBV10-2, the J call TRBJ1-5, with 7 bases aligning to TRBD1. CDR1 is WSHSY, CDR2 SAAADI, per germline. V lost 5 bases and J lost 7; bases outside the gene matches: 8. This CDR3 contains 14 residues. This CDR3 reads CASSQDRQDQPQHF. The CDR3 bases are TGCGCCAGCAGTCAGGACAGGCAGGACCAGCCCCAGCATTTT.

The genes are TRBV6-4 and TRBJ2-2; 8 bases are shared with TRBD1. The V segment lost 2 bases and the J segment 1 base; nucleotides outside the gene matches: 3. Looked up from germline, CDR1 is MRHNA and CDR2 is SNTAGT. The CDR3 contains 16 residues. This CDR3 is CASSDLGTGNTGELFF. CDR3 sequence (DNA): TGTGCCAGCAGTGACCTCGGGACAGGGAACACCGGGGAGCTGTTTTTT.

The CDR3 protein is CASSLANWDYEQYF. The CDR3 bases are TGCGCCAGCAGCTTGGCCAACTGGGACTACGAGCAGTACTTC. This rearrangement joins TRBV5-1 to TRBJ2-7, with D unclear. This CDR3 is 14 amino acids long. V lost 0 bases, J lost 3 bases, and 10 bases lay in between. Looked up from germline, CDR1 is SGHRS and CDR2 is YFSETQ.

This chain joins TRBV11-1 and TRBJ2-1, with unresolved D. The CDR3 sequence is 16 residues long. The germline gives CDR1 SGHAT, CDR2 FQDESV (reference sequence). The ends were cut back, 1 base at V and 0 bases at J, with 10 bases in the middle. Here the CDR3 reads CASSLDATSSYNEQFF. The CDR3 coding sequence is TGTGCCAGCAGCTTAGATGCCACGAGCTCCTACAATGAGCAGTTCTTC.

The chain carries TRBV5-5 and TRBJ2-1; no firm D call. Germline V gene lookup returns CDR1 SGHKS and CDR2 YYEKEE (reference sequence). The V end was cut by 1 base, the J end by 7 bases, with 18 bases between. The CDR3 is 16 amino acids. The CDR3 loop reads CASSLIDTEMGNEQFF. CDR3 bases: TGTGCCAGCAGCTTGATAGATACGGAAATGGGGAATGAGCAGTTCTTC. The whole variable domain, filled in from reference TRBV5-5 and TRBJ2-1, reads DAGVTQSPTHLIKTRGQQVTLRCSPISGHKSVSWYQQVLGQGPQFIFQYYEKEERGRGNFPDRFSARQFPNYSSELNVNALLLGDSALYLCASSLIDTEMGNEQFFGPGTRLTVL.

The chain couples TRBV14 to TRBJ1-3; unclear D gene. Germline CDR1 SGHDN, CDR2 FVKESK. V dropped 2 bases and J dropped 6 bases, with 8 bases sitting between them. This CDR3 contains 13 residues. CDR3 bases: TGTGCCAGCAGCCAACAAGGTTTAAACACCATATATTTT. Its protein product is CASSQQGLNTIYF.

DNA of the CDR3: TGTGCCAGCAGCAACCCGCCAGATACGCAGTATTTT. It specifies CASSNPPDTQYF. The chain combines TRBV9 with TRBJ2-3; D is ambiguous. Trimming took off 4 bases at V and 4 bases at J, with 7 bases between the two ends. Germline CDR1 reads SGDLS; CDR2 reads YYNGEE. The CDR3 is 12 residues long.

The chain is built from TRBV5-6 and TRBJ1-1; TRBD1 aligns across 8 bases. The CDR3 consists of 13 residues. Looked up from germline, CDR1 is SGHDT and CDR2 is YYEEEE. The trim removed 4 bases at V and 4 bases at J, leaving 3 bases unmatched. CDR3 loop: CASSVGTGTEAFF. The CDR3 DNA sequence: TGTGCCAGCAGCGTGGGGACAGGCACTGAAGCTTTCTTT. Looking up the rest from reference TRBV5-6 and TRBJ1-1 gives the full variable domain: DAGVTQSPTHLIKTRGQQVTLRCSPKSGHDTVSWYQQALGQGPQFIFQYYEEEERQRGNFPDRFSGHQFPNYSSELNVNALLLGDSALYLCASSVGTGTEAFFGQGTRLTVV.

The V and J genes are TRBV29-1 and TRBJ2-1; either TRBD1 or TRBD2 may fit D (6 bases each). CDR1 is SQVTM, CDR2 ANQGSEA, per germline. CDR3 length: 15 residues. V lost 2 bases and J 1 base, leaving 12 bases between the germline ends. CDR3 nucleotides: TGCAGCGTTGAAAGGGGGGACGGATCCTACAATGAGCAGTTCTTC. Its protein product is CSVERGDGSYNEQFF.

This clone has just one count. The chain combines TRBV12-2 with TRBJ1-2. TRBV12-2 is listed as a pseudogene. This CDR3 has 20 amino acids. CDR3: CASRLAGKRGREEIGYGYTF. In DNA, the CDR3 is TGTGCAAGTCGCTTAGCGGGGAAGAGGGGGCGGGAGGAAATCGGCTATGGCTACACCTTC.

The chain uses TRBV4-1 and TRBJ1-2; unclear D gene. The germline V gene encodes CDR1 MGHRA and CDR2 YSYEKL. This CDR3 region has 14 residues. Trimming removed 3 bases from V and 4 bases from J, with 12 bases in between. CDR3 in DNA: TGCGCCAGCAGCCAGCTCCAAGTTGGCTATGGCTACACCTTC. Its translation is CASSQLQVGYGYTF.

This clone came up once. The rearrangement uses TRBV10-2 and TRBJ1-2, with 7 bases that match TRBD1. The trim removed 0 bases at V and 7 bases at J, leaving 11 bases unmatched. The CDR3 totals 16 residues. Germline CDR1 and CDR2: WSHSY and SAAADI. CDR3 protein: CASSESSTGLFAGYTF. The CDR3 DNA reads TGCGCCAGCAGTGAGTCCTCGACAGGGCTGTTCGCTGGCTACACCTTC.